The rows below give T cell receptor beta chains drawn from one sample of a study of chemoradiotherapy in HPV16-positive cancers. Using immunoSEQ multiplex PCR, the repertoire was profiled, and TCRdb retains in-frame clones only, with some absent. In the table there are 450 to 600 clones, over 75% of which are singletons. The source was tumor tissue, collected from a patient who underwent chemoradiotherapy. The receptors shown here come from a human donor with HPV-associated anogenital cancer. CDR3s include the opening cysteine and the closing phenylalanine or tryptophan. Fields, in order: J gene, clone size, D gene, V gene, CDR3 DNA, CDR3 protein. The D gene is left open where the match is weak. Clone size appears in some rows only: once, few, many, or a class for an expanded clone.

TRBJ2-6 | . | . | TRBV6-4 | TGTGCCAGCAGTGGAGGGGCTGGGGCCAACGTCCTGACTTTC | CASSGGAGANVLTF
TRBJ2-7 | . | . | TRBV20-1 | TGCAGTGCCCAGAGCAACGAGCAGTACTTC | CSAQSNEQYF
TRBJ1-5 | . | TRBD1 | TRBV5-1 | TGCGCCAGCAGCTTGGCCGGACAGGGCCAAACCCTCAATCAGCCCCAGCATTTT | CASSLAGQGQTLNQPQHF
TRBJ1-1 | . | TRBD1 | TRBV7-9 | TGTGCCAGCAGCCCCGGACAGGGAGGGAACACTGAAGCTTTCTTT | CASSPGQGGNTEAFF
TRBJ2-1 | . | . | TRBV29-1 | TGCAGCGTTGCGGACAGCTACAATGAGCAGTTCTTC | CSVADSYNEQFF
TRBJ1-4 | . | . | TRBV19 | TGTGCCAGTAGTATAGGTTCAAGTAGTCAGGAAAAACTGTTTTTT | CASSIGSSSQEKLFF
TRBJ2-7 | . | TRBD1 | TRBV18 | TGTGCCAGCTCACCCCCGATAGGGACAGGGGGTTACGAGCAGTACTTC | CASSPPIGTGGYEQYF
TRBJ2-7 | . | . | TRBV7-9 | TGTGCCAGCAGCACGACAGCCTCCTACGAGCAGTACTTC | CASSTTASYEQYF
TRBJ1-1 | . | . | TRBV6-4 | TGTGCCAGCAGTGACGGGGAGAACACTGAAGCTTTCTTT | CASSDGENTEAFF
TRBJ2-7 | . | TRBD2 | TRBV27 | TGTGCCAGCAGTTGGGCGGGAGGGCCGGTCTACGAGCAGTACTTC | CASSWAGGPVYEQYF
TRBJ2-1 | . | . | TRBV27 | TGTGCCAGCAGCCATCACGTTGGGGGGGGCGCTGAGCAGTTCTTC | CASSHHVGGGAEQFF
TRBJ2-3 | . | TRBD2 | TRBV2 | TGTGCCAGCAGTGAAGAGGGACTAAGCGGCACTAGCACAGATACGCAGTATTTT | CASSEEGLSGTSTDTQYF
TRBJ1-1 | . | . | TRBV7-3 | TGTGCCAGCAGCTCCTTAAGCACTGAAGCTTTCTTT | CASSSLSTEAFF
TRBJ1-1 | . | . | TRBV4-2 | TGTGCCAGCAGCCAAGTATTGGGGACAACTTGGGCTGAAGCTTTCTTT | CASSQVLGTTWAEAFF
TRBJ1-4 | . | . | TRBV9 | TGTGCCAGCAGCGTAGATGGGGGCCGTGAAAAACTGTTTTTT | CASSVDGGREKLFF
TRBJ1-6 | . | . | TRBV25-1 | TGTGCCAGCGACCCGAGTAGGAGGGGAGGGAATTCACCCCTCCACTTT | CASDPSRRGGNSPLHF
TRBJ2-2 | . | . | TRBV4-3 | TGCGCCAGCAGCCAAGATCGAGTTGGCGCCTCGAACACCGGGGAGCTGTTTTTT | CASSQDRVGASNTGELFF
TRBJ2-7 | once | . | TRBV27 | TGTGCCAGCAGTTTAGGGGGGGCCGAGCAGTACTTC | CASSLGGAEQYF
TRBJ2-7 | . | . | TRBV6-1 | TGTGCCAGCAGTGAAGATTGGGAGCAGTACTTC | CASSEDWEQYF
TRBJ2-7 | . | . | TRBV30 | TGTGCCTGGAGTGTATTAAAGGGGGCCTACGAGCAGTACTTC | CAWSVLKGAYEQYF
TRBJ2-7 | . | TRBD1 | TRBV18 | TGTGCCAGCTCCCTCCTCCCGGGACAGGGGGCTTCCGAGCAGTACTTC | CASSLLPGQGASEQYF
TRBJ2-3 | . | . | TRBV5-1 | TGCGCCAGCAGCTTAGACACAGATACGCAGTATTTT | CASSLDTDTQYF
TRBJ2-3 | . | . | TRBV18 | TGTGCCAGCTCACCACCCGGTCGTGGGAGAGATACGCAGTATTTT | CASSPPGRGRDTQYF
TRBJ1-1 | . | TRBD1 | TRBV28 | TGTGCCAGCAGTTTGGGACAGGGCGCCCCGAGGACTGAAGCTTTCTTT | CASSLGQGAPRTEAFF
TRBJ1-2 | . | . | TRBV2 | TGTGCCAGCAGTGAATTGGGACCGCTATATGGCTACACCTTC | CASSELGPLYGYTF
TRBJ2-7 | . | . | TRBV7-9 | TGTGCCAGCAGCTTTTATGGTTCCTACGAGCAGTACTTC | CASSFYGSYEQYF
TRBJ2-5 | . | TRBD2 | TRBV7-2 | TGTGCCAGCAGCCGTGGGACTAGCGGAGAGACCCAGTACTTC | CASSRGTSGETQYF
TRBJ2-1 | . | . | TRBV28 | TGTGCCAGCAGTTCTAATACCGGCCAAAGGGGCAATGAGCAGTTCTTC | CASSSNTGQRGNEQFF
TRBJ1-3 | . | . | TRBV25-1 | TGTGCCAGCAGTGAATCGGGGTCCGGAAACACCATATATTTT | CASSESGSGNTIYF
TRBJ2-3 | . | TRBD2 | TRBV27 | TGTGCCAGCAGACTACTAGCGGGAGCAGATACGCAGTATTTT | CASRLLAGADTQYF
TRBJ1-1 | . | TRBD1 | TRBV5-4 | TGTGCCAGCAGCCTGACAGGGCGGGACACTGAAGCTTTCTTT | CASSLTGRDTEAFF
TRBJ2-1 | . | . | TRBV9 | TGTGCCAGCAGCGCTTCCGGACAGATCCTTTACAATGAGCAGTTCTTC | CASSASGQILYNEQFF
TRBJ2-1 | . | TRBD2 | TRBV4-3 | TGCGCCAGCAGCCAAGATCTCCTAGCGGGCTCCTACAATGAGCAGTTCTTC | CASSQDLLAGSYNEQFF
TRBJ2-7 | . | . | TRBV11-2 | TGTGCCAGCAGCGGGAGACCTCCCCGCTCCTACGAGCAGTACTTC | CASSGRPPRSYEQYF
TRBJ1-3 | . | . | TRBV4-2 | TGTGCCAGCAGTCTAAATACGGTCGGAAACACCATATATTTT | CASSLNTVGNTIYF
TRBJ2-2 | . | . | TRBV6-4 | TGTGCCAGCAGTGTCACAACGACCGGGGAGCTGTTTTTT | CASSVTTTGELFF
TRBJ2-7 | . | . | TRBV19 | TGTGCCAGTAGTTGGGACCTTTCAAATGGGGCCTACGAGCAGTACTTC | CASSWDLSNGAYEQYF
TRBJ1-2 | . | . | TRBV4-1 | TGCGCCAGCAGCCAAGTGATCAGTAACCCCAACTATGGCTACACCTTC | CASSQVISNPNYGYTF
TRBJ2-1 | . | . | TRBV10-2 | TGCGCCAGCAGTGACAACACACACAATGAGCAGTTCTTC | CASSDNTHNEQFF
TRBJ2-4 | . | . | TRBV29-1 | TGCAGCGTTGTAACATGGGACTCCTGGAACATTCAGTACTTC | CSVVTWDSWNIQYF
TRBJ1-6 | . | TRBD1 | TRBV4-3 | TGCGCCAGCAGCCACCCCGGGACAGGAAATTCACCCCTCCACTTT | CASSHPGTGNSPLHF